The 10 T cell receptor beta chains given below trace back to one sample, sequenced in a study of Graves' ophthalmopathy and Graves' hyperthyroidism. Amplification of TCR beta CDR3 regions used RNA transcripts. Second-round multiplex PCR followed a first-round RT-PCR using HTBI primers. TCRdb itself ran the multiplex PCR reads through MiXCR, one entry per CDR3 protein. The sample includes 400,000 to 450,000 distinct CDR3 sequences, roughly 20% of them seen just once. Sequencing was performed on peripheral blood. These receptors all stem from a woman aged 18-30 years with stable Graves' hyperthyroidism.

This clonotype was counted at least ten times. The V gene is TRBV5-1, the J gene TRBJ1-2; a weak D match, TRBD1 (5 bases). Trimming took 5 bases from V and 4 from J, leaving 18 bases between them. Germline V CDR1 and CDR2: SGHRS, YFSETQ. The CDR3 is made up of 15 amino acids. CDR3 sequence: CASRRSEGRIYGYTF. The CDR3 DNA reads as TGCGCCAGCAGACGGAGCGAGGGGCGCATCTATGGCTACACCTTC.

At least ten counts were recorded for this clonotype. V and J are TRBV30 and TRBJ1-5; D is unresolved. V gave up 4 bases and J gave up 1 base, with 11 bases separating them. This CDR3 region has 14 residues. Germline V gene lookup returns CDR1 GTSNPN and CDR2 SVGIG (reference sequence). The DNA for the CDR3 is TGTGCCTGGAACGCAATAGGCAGCAATCAGCCCCAGCATTTT. Its protein is CAWNAIGSNQPQHF.

This clonotype has ten or more counts. This chain uses TRBV6-2 or TRBV6-3 with TRBJ2-5; 9 bases map to TRBD2. CDR1 is MNHEY, CDR2 SVGEGT, per germline. CDR3 size: 13 residues. V lost 10 bases, J lost 3 bases, and 6 bases stayed unmatched. The CDR3, as DNA: TGTGCCACTTCGACTAGCGGTAAAGAGACCCAGTACTTC. Protein sequence: CATSTSGKETQYF.

At least ten counts were recorded for this clonotype. The CDR3 DNA sequence: TGTGCCACCAGTGATACTCTAGCGGGAGTTGCCGAGCAGTACTTC. Translating it yields CATSDTLAGVAEQYF. The chain has TRBV24-1 and TRBJ2-7, with 10 bases fitting TRBD2. Germline CDR1 and CDR2: KGHDR and SFDVKD. CDR3 length: 15 amino acids. The ends lost 3 bases at V and 6 bases at J; junction bases unmatched: 7.

V is TRBV2 and J is TRBJ1-2; 9 bases map to TRBD1. CDR1 is SNHLY and CDR2 is FYNNEI in the germline V gene. Trimming at V came to 8 bases and at J to 7 bases, leaving 8 bases not matched to a gene. The CDR3 has 13 amino acids. CDR3 loop: CASEGQGHSGYTF. As DNA, the CDR3 is TGTGCCAGCGAGGGACAGGGACATTCTGGCTACACCTTC.

In its sample, this clonotype was seen many times. This rearrangement joins TRBV19 to TRBJ1-1; 7 nucleotides line up with TRBD1. V lost 8 bases, J lost 5 bases, and 11 bases stayed unmatched. The CDR3 consists of 14 residues. The V gene's germline CDR1 is LNHDA and CDR2 SQIVND (reference sequence). The CDR3 here is CASQFRGRETEAFF. The CDR3 DNA reads as TGTGCCAGTCAGTTTAGGGGGCGCGAAACTGAAGCTTTCTTT. Filled out from reference TRBV19 and TRBJ1-1, the complete variable domain reads DGGITQSPKYLFRKEGQNVTLSCEQNLNHDAMYWYRQDPGQGLRLIYYSQIVNDFQKGDIAEGYSVSREKKESFPLTVTSAQKNPTAFYLCASQFRGRETEAFFGQGTRLTVV.

This clonotype was seen ten or more times. V usage is TRBV4-2 and J usage is TRBJ1-2, with 9 bases that match TRBD1. Per germline, CDR1 LGHNA and CDR2 YNFKEQ. The CDR3 has 16 residues. V was pared by 4 bases and J by 2 bases, with 8 bases of the junction left unmatched. This chain's CDR3 is CASSLIPGQGNYGYTF. For the CDR3, the DNA is TGTGCCAGCAGCCTTATCCCGGGACAGGGCAACTATGGCTACACCTTC.

This clonotype was picked up many times. The chain couples TRBV11-2 to TRBJ2-7; TRBD1 matches 9 bases. Germline loops: CDR1 SGHAT, CDR2 FQNNGV. This CDR3 contains 13 residues. V shed 5 bases and J 3 bases; nucleotides not matched to a gene: 2. The CDR3: CASSGQGNYEQYF. CDR3 nucleotide sequence: TGTGCCAGCAGCGGACAGGGGAACTACGAGCAGTACTTC.

This clonotype was counted at least ten times. The chain couples TRBV10-3 to TRBJ1-1, with 8 bases identical to TRBD1. The ends lost 6 bases at V and 4 bases at J; junction bases unmatched: 7. CDR1 is ENHRY, CDR2 SYGVKD, per germline. CDR3 length: 14 residues. CDR3 DNA sequence: TGTGCCATCAGGGGCGCGGGACAGGCCACTGAAGCTTTCTTT. Its translation: CAIRGAGQATEAFF.

In this sample, this clonotype turned up many times. The CDR3 sequence: CASSAIGAGELFF. As DNA, the CDR3 is TGTGCCAGCAGTGCAATAGGGGCCGGGGAGCTGTTTTTT. The chain is built from TRBV2 and TRBJ2-2, with D tentatively TRBD1 (5 bases). Germline lookup yields CDR1 SNHLY and CDR2 FYNNEI. V gave up 4 bases and J gave up 6 bases, with 9 bases separating them. The CDR3 runs 13 residues.